This TCR beta chain was sequenced during a study of blood T cells in healthy people across ages. Notes on this clonotype: Antigen: not known.

The germline V gene encodes CDR1 SNHLY and CDR2 FYNNEI. The ends lost 6 bases at V and 1 base at J; junction bases unmatched: 10. This CDR3 is 16 amino acids long. Whole-study findings and limits: Whereas aged donors had fewer naive CD4+ cells, long-lived donors had more of them and higher diversity.

Alongside a J-beta primer mix, a sample-barcoded 5' primer served in a second PCR lasting about 7 to 11 cycles. Each cDNA molecule, via a template-switch adaptor with 12 random nucleotides, was tagged. TCRdb passed the 5' RACE reads through MiXCR, listing each CDR3 protein once. The sample shows around 990,000 distinct CDR3 sequences, approximately 25% of them seen only once. This sample also appeared in a second study, on T cells of mothers and their children. From that study: Sample barcodes and 2-4 random nucleotides were added by the M1S primer of the second PCR. Among related mother-child pairs, overlap was slightly higher than in unrelated pairs, though not significantly.

Sequenced sample: blood. The source is a girl aged 2 to 10 in good health. The V call is TRBV2, the J call TRBJ1-1; 8 bases agree with TRBD1. The CDR3 nucleotides read TGTGCCAGCAGGGCTACGCAGGGGGCCTCGAACACTGAAGCTTTCTTT. Translation: CASRATQGASNTEAFF. Together with reference TRBV2 and TRBJ1-1, the CDR3 gives the full variable domain: EPEVTQTPSHQVTQMGQEVILRCVPISNHLYFYWYRQILGQKVEFLVSFYNNEISEKSEIFDDQFSVERPDGSNFTLKIRSTKLEDSAMYFCASRATQGASNTEAFFGQGTRLTVV.